The entry below gives a single T cell receptor beta chain sequence along with its context. The data stem from a study of tumor-infiltrating lymphocytes in oesophageal squamous cell carcinoma. Germline CDR1 SGHTA, CDR2 FQGNSA. V shed 2 bases and J shed 4 bases, with 7 bases lying between them. The CDR3 spans 13 residues. TCRdb reanalysed the PCR reads using MiXCR and keeps one entry per CDR3 protein. The table records around 23,000 distinct CDR3 sequences, 35% to 40% of them present only once. This TCR derives from a male donor with esophageal squamous cell carcinoma. The sample comprised esophageal tumor tissue. The chain recombines TRBV7-2 with TRBJ2-3; either TRBD1 or TRBD2 may supply D (5 bases each). The DNA for the CDR3 is TGTGCCAGCAGCTTAACGGGGCCAGATACGCAGTATTTT. Amino acid sequence: CASSLTGPDTQYF.